Given below is one T cell receptor (beta chain) in context. This record belongs to a study of cytomegalovirus exposure and HLA in healthy donors. PCR primers comprised 60 Vbeta and 13 Jbeta primers. Assay used: immunoSEQ multiplex PCR; TCRdb lists only in-frame clones, some missing. The sample carries around 150,000 clones, about two thirds recorded once. V lost 5 bases, J lost 7 bases, and 9 bases stayed unmatched. Germline lookup yields CDR1 MGHDK and CDR2 SYGVNS. The length of the CDR3 is 16 residues. The chain has TRBV25-1 and TRBJ1-6, with TRBD1 identical over 9 bases. This receptor was identified in a woman in her twenties or thirties in good health and CMV-seronegative. The specimen sequenced was PBMCs. The CDR3 region is CASSPAQGAVNSPLHF. The CDR3 coding sequence is TGTGCCAGCAGTCCGGCACAGGGGGCAGTAAATTCACCCCTCCACTTT.